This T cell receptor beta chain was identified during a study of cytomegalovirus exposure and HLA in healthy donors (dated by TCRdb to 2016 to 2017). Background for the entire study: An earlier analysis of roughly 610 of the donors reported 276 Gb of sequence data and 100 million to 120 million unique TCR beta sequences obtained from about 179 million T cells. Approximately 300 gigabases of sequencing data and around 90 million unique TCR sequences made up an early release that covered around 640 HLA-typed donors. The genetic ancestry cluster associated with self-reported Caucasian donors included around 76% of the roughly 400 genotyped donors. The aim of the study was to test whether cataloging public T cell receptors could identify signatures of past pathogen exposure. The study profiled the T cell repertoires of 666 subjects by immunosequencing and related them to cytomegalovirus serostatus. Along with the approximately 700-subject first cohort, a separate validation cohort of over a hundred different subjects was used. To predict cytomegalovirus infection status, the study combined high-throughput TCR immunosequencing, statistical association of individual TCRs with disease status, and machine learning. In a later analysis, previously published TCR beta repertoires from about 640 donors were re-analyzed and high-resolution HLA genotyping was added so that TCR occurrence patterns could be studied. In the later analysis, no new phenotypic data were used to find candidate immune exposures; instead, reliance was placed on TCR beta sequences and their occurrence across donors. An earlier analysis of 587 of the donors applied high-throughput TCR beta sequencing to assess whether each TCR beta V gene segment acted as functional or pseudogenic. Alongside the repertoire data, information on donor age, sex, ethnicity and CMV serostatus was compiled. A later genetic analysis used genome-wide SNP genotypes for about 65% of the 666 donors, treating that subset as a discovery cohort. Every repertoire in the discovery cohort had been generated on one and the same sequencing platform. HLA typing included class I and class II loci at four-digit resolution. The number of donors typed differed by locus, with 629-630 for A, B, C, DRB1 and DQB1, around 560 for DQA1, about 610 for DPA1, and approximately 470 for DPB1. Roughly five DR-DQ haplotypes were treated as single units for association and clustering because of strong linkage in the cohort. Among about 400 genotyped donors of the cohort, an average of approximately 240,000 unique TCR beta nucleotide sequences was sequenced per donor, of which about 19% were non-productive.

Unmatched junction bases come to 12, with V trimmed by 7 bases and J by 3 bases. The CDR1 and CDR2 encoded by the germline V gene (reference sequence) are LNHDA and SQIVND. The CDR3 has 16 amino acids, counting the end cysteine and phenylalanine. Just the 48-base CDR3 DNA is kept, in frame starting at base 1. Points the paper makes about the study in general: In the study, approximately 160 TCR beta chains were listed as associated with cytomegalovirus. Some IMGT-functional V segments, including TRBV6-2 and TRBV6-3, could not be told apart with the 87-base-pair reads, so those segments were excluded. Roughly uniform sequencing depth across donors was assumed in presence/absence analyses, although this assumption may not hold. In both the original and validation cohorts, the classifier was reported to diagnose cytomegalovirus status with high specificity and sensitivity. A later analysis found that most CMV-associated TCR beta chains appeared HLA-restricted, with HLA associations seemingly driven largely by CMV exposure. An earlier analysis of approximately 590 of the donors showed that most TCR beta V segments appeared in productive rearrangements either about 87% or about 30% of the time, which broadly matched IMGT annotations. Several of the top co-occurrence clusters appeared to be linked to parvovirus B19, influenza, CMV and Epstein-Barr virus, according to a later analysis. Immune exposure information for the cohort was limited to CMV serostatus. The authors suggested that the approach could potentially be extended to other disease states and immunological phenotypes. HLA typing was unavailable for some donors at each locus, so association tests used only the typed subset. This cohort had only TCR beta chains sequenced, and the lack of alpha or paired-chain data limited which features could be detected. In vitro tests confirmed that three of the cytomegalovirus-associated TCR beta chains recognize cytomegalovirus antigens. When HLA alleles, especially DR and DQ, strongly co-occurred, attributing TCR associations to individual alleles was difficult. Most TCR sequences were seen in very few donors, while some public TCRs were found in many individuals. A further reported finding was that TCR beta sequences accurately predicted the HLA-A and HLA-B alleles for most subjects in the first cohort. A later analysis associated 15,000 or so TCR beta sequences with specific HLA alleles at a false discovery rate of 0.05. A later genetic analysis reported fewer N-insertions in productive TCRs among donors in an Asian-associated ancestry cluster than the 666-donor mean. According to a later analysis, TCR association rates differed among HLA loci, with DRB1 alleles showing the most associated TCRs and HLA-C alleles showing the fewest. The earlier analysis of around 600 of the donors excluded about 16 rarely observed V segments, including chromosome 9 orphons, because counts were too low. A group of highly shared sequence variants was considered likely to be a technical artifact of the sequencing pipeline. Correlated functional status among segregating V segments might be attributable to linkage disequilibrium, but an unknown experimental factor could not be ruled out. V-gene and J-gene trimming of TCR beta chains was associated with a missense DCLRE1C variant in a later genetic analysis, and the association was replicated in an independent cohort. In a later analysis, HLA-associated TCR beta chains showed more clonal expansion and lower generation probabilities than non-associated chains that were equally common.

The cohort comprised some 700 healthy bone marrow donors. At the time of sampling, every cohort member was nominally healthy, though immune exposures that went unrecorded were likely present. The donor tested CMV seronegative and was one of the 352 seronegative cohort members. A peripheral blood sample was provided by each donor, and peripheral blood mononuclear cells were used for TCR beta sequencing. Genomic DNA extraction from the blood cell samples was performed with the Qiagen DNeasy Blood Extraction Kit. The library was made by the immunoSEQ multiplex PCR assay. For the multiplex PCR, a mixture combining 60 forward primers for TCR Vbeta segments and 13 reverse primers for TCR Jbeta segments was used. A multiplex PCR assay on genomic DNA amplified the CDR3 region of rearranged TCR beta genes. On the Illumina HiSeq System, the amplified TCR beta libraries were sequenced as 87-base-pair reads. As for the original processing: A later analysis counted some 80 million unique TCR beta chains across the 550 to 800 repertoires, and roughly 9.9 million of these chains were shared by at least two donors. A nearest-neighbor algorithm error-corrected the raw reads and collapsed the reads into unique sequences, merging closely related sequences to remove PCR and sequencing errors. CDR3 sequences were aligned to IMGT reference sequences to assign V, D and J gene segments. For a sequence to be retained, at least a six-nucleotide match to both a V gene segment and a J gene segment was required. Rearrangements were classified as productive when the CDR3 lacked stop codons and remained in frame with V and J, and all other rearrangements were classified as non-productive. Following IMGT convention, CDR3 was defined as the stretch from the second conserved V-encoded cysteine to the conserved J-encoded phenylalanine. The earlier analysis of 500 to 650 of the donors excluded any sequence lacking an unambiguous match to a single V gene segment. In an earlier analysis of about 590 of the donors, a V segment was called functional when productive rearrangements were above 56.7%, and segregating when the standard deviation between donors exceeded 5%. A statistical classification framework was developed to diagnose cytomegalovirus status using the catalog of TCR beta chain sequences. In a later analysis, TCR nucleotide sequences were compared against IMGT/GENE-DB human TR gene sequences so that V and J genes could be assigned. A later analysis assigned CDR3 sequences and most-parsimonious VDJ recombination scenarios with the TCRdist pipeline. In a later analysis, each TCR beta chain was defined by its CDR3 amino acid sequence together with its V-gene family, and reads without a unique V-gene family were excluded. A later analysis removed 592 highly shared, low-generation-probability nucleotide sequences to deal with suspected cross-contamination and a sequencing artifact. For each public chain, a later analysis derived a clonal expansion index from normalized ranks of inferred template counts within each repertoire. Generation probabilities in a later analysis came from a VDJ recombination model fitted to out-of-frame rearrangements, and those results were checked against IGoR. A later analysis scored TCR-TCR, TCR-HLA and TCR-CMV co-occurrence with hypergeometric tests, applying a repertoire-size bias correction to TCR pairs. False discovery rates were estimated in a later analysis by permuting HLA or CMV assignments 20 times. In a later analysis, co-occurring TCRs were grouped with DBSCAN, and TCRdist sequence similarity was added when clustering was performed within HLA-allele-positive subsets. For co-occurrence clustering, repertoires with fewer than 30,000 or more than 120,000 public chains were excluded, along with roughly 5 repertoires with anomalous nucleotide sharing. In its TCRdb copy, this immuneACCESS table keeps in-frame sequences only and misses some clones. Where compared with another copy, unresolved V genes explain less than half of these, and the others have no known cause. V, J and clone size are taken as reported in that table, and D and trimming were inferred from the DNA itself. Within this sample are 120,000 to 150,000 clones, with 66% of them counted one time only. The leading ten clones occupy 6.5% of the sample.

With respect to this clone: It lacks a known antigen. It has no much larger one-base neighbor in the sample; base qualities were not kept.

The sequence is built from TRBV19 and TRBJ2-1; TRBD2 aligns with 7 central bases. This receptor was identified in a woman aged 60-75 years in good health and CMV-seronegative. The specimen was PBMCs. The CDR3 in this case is CASTLNPSGNYNEQFF. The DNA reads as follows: TGTGCCAGTACCTTAAATCCTAGCGGCAACTACAATGAGCAGTTCTTC. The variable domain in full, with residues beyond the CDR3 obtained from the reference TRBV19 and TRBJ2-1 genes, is DGGITQSPKYLFRKEGQNVTLSCEQNLNHDAMYWYRQDPGQGLRLIYYSQIVNDFQKGDIAEGYSVSREKKESFPLTVTSAQKNPTAFYLCASTLNPSGNYNEQFFGPGTRLTVL.